This passage covers 25 T cell receptor beta chains from one sample sequenced in a study of shared T cell receptors in the human thymus. Generated by immunoSEQ multiplex PCR, the TCRdb table keeps only in-frame clones and is missing some. The sample consists of 500,000 to 850,000 clones, roughly 86% of them appearing once. The same sample was also used in a study of human thymus T cells.

Material for sequencing was thymocytes. The receptors come from a boy under two years old with a congenital heart defect.

V and J are TRBV15 and TRBJ2-7; TRBD2 aligns across 9 bases. The CDR3 spans 19 residues. With V trimmed by 1 base and J by 2 bases, 15 bases remained unmatched. Germline V gene sequence: CDR1 LNHNV, CDR2 YYDKDF (reference sequence). The CDR3 protein is CATSRAPVPGLAPTYEQYF. As DNA, the CDR3 is TGTGCCACCAGCAGAGCACCAGTCCCGGGACTAGCTCCCACCTACGAGCAGTACTTC. The full variable domain, rest sourced from reference TRBV15 and TRBJ2-7, is DAMVIQNPRYQVTQFGKPVTLSCSQTLNHNVMYWYQQKSSQAPKLLFHYYDKDFNNEADTPDNFQSRRPNTSFCFLDIRSPGLGDTAMYLCATSRAPVPGLAPTYEQYFGPGTRLTVT.

The chain recombines TRBV7-6 with TRBJ2-7; D is possibly TRBD2 (5 bases). This CDR3 is built from 15 residues. Germline assignment: CDR1 SGHVS and CDR2 FNYEAQ. The V and J ends lost 2 bases and 3 bases respectively, with 14 bases between them. DNA of the CDR3: TGTGCCAGCAGCTTATCGGACTGGGTCCACTACGAGCAGTACTTC. It yields the protein CASSLSDWVHYEQYF.

Worth noting for this clone: This specimen includes other DNA sequences encoding the same CDR3. V and J are TRBV6-8 and TRBJ1-6; 7 nucleotides align to TRBD1. CDR1 is MNHGY, CDR2 SAAAGT, per germline. The V and J ends lost 0 bases and 1 base, in that order; junction bases with no gene match: 6. The length of the CDR3 is 18 residues. The CDR3, as DNA: TGTGCCAGCAGTTACTCTGAGACAGGGAGGTCCTATAATTCACCCCTCCACTTT. Amino acids: CASSYSETGRSYNSPLHF.

The chain links TRBV5-1 to TRBJ1-1, with 8 bases aligning to TRBD1. This CDR3 contains 17 residues. Germline CDR1 is SGHRS and CDR2 is YFSETQ. Losses at the gene ends were 0 bases for V and 1 base for J; bases not matched to a gene: 8. CDR3 sequence reads: CASSLADRGLRNTEAFF. CDR3 DNA sequence: TGCGCCAGCAGCTTGGCAGACAGGGGATTGCGGAACACTGAAGCTTTCTTT.

The chain joins TRBV4-1 to TRBJ2-7; weak D call: TRBD1 (5 bases). Trimming removed 0 bases from V and 7 bases from J, with 25 bases in between. This CDR3 spans 18 amino acids. Germline V lookup: CDR1 MGHRA, CDR2 YSYEKL. The CDR3: CASSQDRGRPSPSWEQYF. The CDR3 region has the DNA TGCGCCAGCAGCCAAGATAGGGGCAGACCCTCGCCCAGCTGGGAGCAGTACTTC.

This clone was observed a handful of times. The chain couples TRBV18 to TRBJ2-1; 9 nucleotides align to TRBD2. The V and J ends lost 2 bases and 6 bases, in that order; junction bases with no gene match: 8. The CDR3 totals 16 residues. CDR1 KGHSH and CDR2 LQKENI come from the germline V gene. This chain's CDR3 is CASSPGAGGPVNEQFF. Here the CDR3 DNA reads TGTGCCAGCTCACCAGGGGCGGGGGGGCCGGTCAATGAGCAGTTCTTC.

This sequence joins TRBV27 and TRBJ2-4, with D unresolved. This CDR3 has 9 amino acids. Germline-derived CDR1 and CDR2 are MNHEY and SMNVEV (reference sequence). V lost 4 bases to trimming and J lost 16 bases, with 8 bases between them. This CDR3 is CASSSPRYF. The CDR3 DNA follows: TGTGCCAGCAGTTCTCCTCGTTACTTC.

This chain joins TRBV7-8 and TRBJ2-1, with TRBD2 as a possible D gene (6 bases). The CDR3 is made up of 19 amino acids. Germline V gives CDR1 SGHVS, CDR2 FQNEAQ. Trimming pared 1 base from V and 7 bases from J, leaving 26 bases between. CDR3 region: CASSLVYRWRARDLNEQFF. CDR3 sequence (DNA): TGTGCCAGCAGCTTAGTTTATCGGTGGCGAGCCCGGGACTTGAATGAGCAGTTCTTC. Variable domain in full (rest from reference TRBV7-8 and TRBJ2-1): GAGVSQSPRYKVAKRGQDVALRCDPISGHVSLFWYQQALGQGPEFLTYFQNEAQLDKSGLPSDRFFAERPEGSVSTLKIQRTQQEDSAVYLCASSLVYRWRARDLNEQFFGPGTRLTVL.

This clone showed up just once. CDR3 loop: CSSYSGAPLHF. The CDR3 DNA sequence: TGCAGTTCCTATTCTGGTGCACCCCTCCACTTT. J is TRBJ1-6 and V is TRBV20-1, with D unresolved. Looked up from germline, CDR1 is DFQATT and CDR2 is SNEGSKA (reference sequence). V was shortened by 8 bases and J by 11 bases, with 13 bases between the two germline ends. This CDR3 is 11 amino acids long.

The sample holds one count of this clone. This chain joins TRBV11-2 and TRBJ2-7; D gene ambiguous. Germline CDR1 and CDR2: SGHAT and FQNNGV. V lost 2 bases to trimming and J lost 5 bases, with 7 bases between them. The CDR3 has 12 amino acids. In nucleotides, the CDR3 is TGTGCCAGCAGCTTACTGGGCAACGAGCAGTACTTC. Its protein product is CASSLLGNEQYF. Complete variable domain (other parts from reference TRBV11-2 and TRBJ2-7): EAGVAQSPRYKIIEKRQSVAFWCNPISGHATLYWYQQILGQGPKLLIQFQNNGVVDDSQLPKDRFSAERLKGVDSTLKIQPAKLEDSAVYLCASSLLGNEQYFGPGTRLTVT.

The V and J genes are TRBV7-2 and TRBJ2-7; D is possibly TRBD1 (5 bases). The CDR3 totals 13 residues. The germline V gene has CDR1 SGHTA and CDR2 FQGNSA. V dropped 5 bases and J dropped 5 bases, with 13 bases sitting between them. CDR3 bases: TGTGCCAGCAGCATAGATAAAGGGGACGAGCAGTACTTC. Translating gives CASSIDKGDEQYF.

The chain is built from TRBV10-3 and TRBJ1-1; 8 nucleotides match TRBD1. After removal of 4 bases from V and 0 bases from J, the junction contained 10 bases not matched to a gene. The CDR3 runs 17 residues. Germline V gene data show CDR1 as ENHRY and CDR2 as SYGVKD. As DNA, the CDR3 is TGTGCCATCAGTGTTGGTGGACAGGGCGACATGAACACTGAAGCTTTCTTT. This gives the protein CAISVGGQGDMNTEAFF.

This chain's CDR3 is CATSRAPDRVGEQYF. CDR3 in DNA: TGTGCCACCAGCAGAGCCCCGGACAGGGTGGGCGAGCAGTACTTC. The rearrangement joins TRBV15 to TRBJ2-7; 8 bases agree with TRBD1. CDR1 and CDR2 from the germline V gene are LNHNV and YYDKDF (reference sequence). After removal of 1 base from V and 6 bases from J, the junction contained 8 bases not matched to a gene. This CDR3 is built from 15 residues.

This clone showed up just once. The CDR3, as DNA: TGTGCCAGCAGCTTCGAACCTGGACTACATCCCACAGATACGCAGTATTTT. It encodes CASSFEPGLHPTDTQYF. The chain employs TRBV13 and TRBJ2-3; D may be TRBD2 (6 bases). V shed 3 bases and J shed 2 bases, with 18 bases lying between them. Germline V gives CDR1 PRHDT, CDR2 FYEKMQ (reference sequence). The CDR3 sequence is 17 residues long.

The genes are TRBV6-5 and TRBJ1-2, with TRBD1 matching 7 bases. V was clipped by 8 bases and J by 6 bases; unmatched bases: 6. The CDR3 totals 12 residues. Germline values: CDR1 MNHEY, CDR2 SVGAGI. The CDR3 DNA sequence: TGTGCCAGCGGAACCGGGACAGATGGCTACACCTTC. It is translated as CASGTGTDGYTF.

V gene TRBV12-5 combines with J gene TRBJ1-5; 8 bases fit TRBD1. V lost 1 base and J lost 4; bases outside the gene matches: 3. This CDR3 contains 15 residues. Germline lookup yields CDR1 LGHNT and CDR2 FRNRAP. The CDR3 spells CASGLAGQENQPQHF. The CDR3, as DNA: TGTGCTAGTGGTTTGGCGGGACAGGAAAATCAGCCCCAGCATTTT.

This chain uses TRBV5-6 with TRBJ2-3; a weak D match, TRBD2 (6 bases). The CDR3 sequence is 16 residues long. CDR1 is SGHDT and CDR2 is YYEEEE in the germline V gene. V was trimmed by 3 bases and J by 2 bases, leaving 16 bases between them. The CDR3: CASSSYPGLATDTQYF. In DNA, the CDR3 is TGTGCCAGCAGCTCCTATCCGGGACTTGCCACAGATACGCAGTATTTT.

V and J are TRBV7-4 and TRBJ1-1; TRBD1 is a possible D gene (5 bases). The CDR3 loop spans 17 amino acids. From germline, CDR1 is SGHVT and CDR2 SQSDAQ. V lost 4 bases to trimming and J lost 5 bases, with 23 bases between them. Written as DNA, the CDR3 is TGTGCCAGCAGCTCCACCTTCCAGGGTCCCGGGGGGACTGAAGCTTTCTTT. Protein product: CASSSTFQGPGGTEAFF.

The chain carries TRBV9 and TRBJ2-7; TRBD1 aligns across 8 bases. V lost 3 bases to trimming and J lost 2 bases; unmatched junction nucleotides: 4. Germline-derived CDR1 and CDR2 are SGDLS and YYNGEE. The CDR3 covers 14 residues. CDR3 in amino acids: CASSADRDPYEQYF. In DNA form, the CDR3 reads TGTGCCAGCAGCGCGGACAGGGATCCCTACGAGCAGTACTTC. The whole variable domain, remainder taken from reference TRBV9 and TRBJ2-7, is DSGVTQTPKHLITATGQRVTLRCSPRSGDLSVYWYQQSLDQGLQFLIQYYNGEERAKGNILERFSAQQFPDLHSELNLSSLELGDSALYFCASSADRDPYEQYFGPGTRLTVT.

In DNA form, the CDR3 reads TGTGCCAGCAGTGTGACAGGGGACGGTAGCACAGATACGCAGTATTTT. It specifies CASSVTGDGSTDTQYF. J is TRBJ2-3 and V is TRBV25-1; 8 bases agree with TRBD1. Germline V gives CDR1 MGHDK, CDR2 SYGVNS. J gave up 0 bases and V 4 bases, and 6 bases lay outside the gene matches. This CDR3 is 16 amino acids long.

The V and J genes are TRBV7-2 and TRBJ2-3, with D tentatively TRBD1 (5 bases). This CDR3 comprises 15 residues. Looked up from germline, CDR1 is SGHTA and CDR2 is FQGNSA. V shed 5 bases and J shed 2 bases, with 14 bases lying between them. CDR3 nucleotides: TGTGCCAGCAGCACAATCAAGGACATCACAGATACGCAGTATTTT. It specifies CASSTIKDITDTQYF.

V usage is TRBV5-1 and J usage is TRBJ2-1; TRBD1 aligns across 7 bases. The V segment lost 2 bases and the J segment 6 bases; nucleotides outside the gene matches: 8. The CDR3 contains 15 residues. Germline lookup yields CDR1 SGHRS and CDR2 YFSETQ. CDR3 nucleotides: TGCGCCAGCAGCTTTGGACAGGTAGGGGGCAATGAGCAGTTCTTC. This gives the protein CASSFGQVGGNEQFF. Looking up the rest from reference TRBV5-1 and TRBJ2-1 gives the full variable domain: KAGVTQTPRYLIKTRGQQVTLSCSPISGHRSVSWYQQTPGQGLQFLFEYFSETQRNKGNFPGRFSGRQFSNSRSEMNVSTLELGDSALYLCASSFGQVGGNEQFFGPGTRLTVL.

This chain connects TRBV5-1 to TRBJ2-3; 7 bases are shared with TRBD2. CDR1 is SGHRS, CDR2 YFSETQ, per germline. CDR3 length: 16 amino acids. Losses at the gene ends were 0 bases for V and 1 base for J; bases not matched to a gene: 5. CDR3 region: CASSLGPSGCTDTQYF. DNA for the CDR3: TGCGCCAGCAGCTTGGGTCCTAGCGGTTGCACAGATACGCAGTATTTT.

This sequence joins TRBV12-5 and TRBJ1-4; 8 nucleotides line up with TRBD1. CDR1 and CDR2 from the germline V gene are LGHNT and FRNRAP. J was trimmed by 8 bases and V by 6 bases; bases with no gene match: 8. The CDR3 covers 14 residues. CDR3 amino acids: CASGSTGADEKLFF. The CDR3 DNA reads as TGTGCTAGTGGGTCGACAGGGGCTGACGAAAAACTGTTTTTT. Using reference TRBV12-5 and TRBJ1-4 for the parts outside the CDR3, the full variable domain is DARVTQTPRHKVTEMGQEVTMRCQPILGHNTVFWYRQTMMQGLELLAYFRNRAPLDDSGMPKDRFSAEMPDATLATLKIQPSEPRDSAVYFCASGSTGADEKLFFGSGTQLSVL.

The chain employs TRBV5-6 and TRBJ1-2; D perhaps matches TRBD1 (5 bases). The CDR3 is 15 residues long. CDR1 SGHDT and CDR2 YYEEEE come from the germline V gene. The V end was cut by 4 bases, the J end by 0 bases, with 13 bases between. DNA for the CDR3: TGTGCCAGCAGCCACGGGACTCCCGCTAACTATGGCTACACCTTC. It codes for CASSHGTPANYGYTF.